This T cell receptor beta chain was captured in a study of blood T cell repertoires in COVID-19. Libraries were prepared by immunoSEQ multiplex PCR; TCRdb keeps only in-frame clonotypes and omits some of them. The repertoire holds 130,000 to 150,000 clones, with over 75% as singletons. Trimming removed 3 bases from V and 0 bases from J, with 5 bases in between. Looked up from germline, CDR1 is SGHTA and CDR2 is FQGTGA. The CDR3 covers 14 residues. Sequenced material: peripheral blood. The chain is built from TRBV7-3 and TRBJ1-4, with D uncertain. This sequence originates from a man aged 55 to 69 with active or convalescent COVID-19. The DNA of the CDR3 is TGTGCCAGCAGCTTCAGATCAACTAATGAAAAACTGTTTTTT. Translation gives CASSFRSTNEKLFF.